This TCR beta chain was identified during a study of T cell changes during pregnancy in multiple sclerosis. Libraries were prepared by immunoSEQ multiplex PCR; TCRdb keeps only in-frame clonotypes and omits some of them. The sample shows some 30,000 clones, over 75% of them seen only once. The germline gives CDR1 SGHNT, CDR2 YENEEA. The CDR3 sequence is 15 residues long. After removal of 5 bases from V and 6 bases from J, the junction contained 7 bases not matched to a gene. V is TRBV11-3 and J is TRBJ2-7, with TRBD2 matching over 13 bases. The sequence came from a female donor with multiple sclerosis, enrolled in a pregnancy study. Specimen: CD8+ T cells from peripheral blood mononuclear cells, collected after pregnancy. The CDR3 sequence is CASSQRTSGSLEQYF. As DNA, the CDR3 is TGTGCCAGCAGCCAAAGGACTAGCGGGAGTCTCGAGCAGTACTTC. The full variable domain, with the rest looked up from reference TRBV11-3 and TRBJ2-7, is EAGVVQSPRYKIIEKKQPVAFWCNPISGHNTLYWYLQNLGQGPELLIRYENEEAVDDSQLPKDRFSAERLKGVDSTLKIQPAELGDSAVYLCASSQRTSGSLEQYFGPGTRLTVT.